This T cell receptor beta chain was sequenced during a study of cytomegalovirus exposure and HLA in healthy donors. Looking at the study overall: Researchers found that roughly 81% of 350 to 500 genotyped donors fell within the Caucasian-associated ancestry cluster. Broader study findings: A later analysis linked a missense DCLRE1C variant to TCR beta V- and J-gene trimming. In an earlier analysis, most TCR beta V segments were productive about 87% or about 30% of the time.

CDR1 is SEHNR, CDR2 FQNEAQ, per germline (reference sequence). This CDR3 is 13 amino acids long. V lost 5 bases to trimming and J lost 10 bases, with 17 bases between them. This clone was recorded a few times. As yet, its antigen is unknown. Primers included in the PCR were 60 Vbeta and 13 Jbeta primers. The protocol was immunoSEQ multiplex PCR, while the TCRdb copy is restricted to in-frame clones and leaves out a portion. The sample yields 120,000 to 150,000 clones, approximately 80% seen once. The chain links TRBV7-9 to TRBJ1-1; D gene ambiguous. Source material: PBMCs. The clonotype comes from a woman in her thirties or forties in good health and CMV-seropositive. Here the CDR3 reads CASSPRSLSGAFF. The CDR3 DNA sequence: TGTGCCAGCAGCCCTCGTTCGCTGTCGGGAGCTTTCTTT. Looking up the rest from reference TRBV7-9 and TRBJ1-1 gives the full variable domain: DTGVSQNPRHKITKRGQNVTFRCDPISEHNRLYWYRQTLGQGPEFLTYFQNEAQLEKSRLLSDRFSAERPKGSFSTLEIQRTEQGDSAMYLCASSPRSLSGAFFGQGTRLTVV.